This paragraph covers one TCR beta chain sequence. Its antigen is not known. This specimen belongs to a study of cytomegalovirus exposure and HLA in healthy donors. Study outcomes and limitations: The authors later linked a missense DCLRE1C variant to TCR beta V- and J-gene trimming. A later analysis reportedly identified an Asian-associated ancestry cluster as carrying fewer N-insertions than the approximately 710-donor mean. It is likely that the observed cluster of highly shared sequence variants was a sequencing artifact.

Germline-derived CDR1 and CDR2 are MDHEN and SYDVKM. There are 15 residues in the CDR3. The V and J ends lost 6 bases and 4 bases, in that order; junction bases with no gene match: 9. The PCR was carried out with 60 Vbeta primers and 13 Jbeta primers. Profiled with immunoSEQ multiplex PCR; TCRdb holds only in-frame clones, not every one. The top ten hold 1% to 1.5% of the sample, which has about 160,000 clones, 81% seen once. The source material was PBMCs. The chain joins TRBV28 to TRBJ1-1; 9 nucleotides line up with TRBD1. This clonotype was obtained from a man aged 50 to 59 in good health and CMV-seropositive. The CDR3 region is CASRGVGQGGTEAFF. In DNA, the CDR3 is TGTGCCAGCAGGGGGGTGGGACAGGGTGGCACTGAAGCTTTCTTT.